This T cell receptor (beta chain) derives from a study of cytomegalovirus exposure and HLA in healthy donors. PCR amplification relied on 60 Vbeta primers (plus 13 Jbeta primers). Clones were read by immunoSEQ multiplex PCR, and TCRdb kept only the in-frame ones, dropping some. The sample yields approximately 140,000 clones, 70% to 85% seen once. Findings and limits, study-wide: Later work showed greater clonal expansion in HLA-associated TCR beta chains than in equally common others.

Details on this clone: What it binds is unknown.

The V segment lost 1 base and the J segment 5 bases; nucleotides outside the gene matches: 12. CDR3 size: 16 residues. CDR1 is SGHRS, CDR2 YFSETQ, per germline. Sequenced sample: PBMCs. The sequence was obtained from a woman between 40 and 55 years old in good health and CMV-seronegative. The V and J genes are TRBV5-1 and TRBJ2-7; TRBD1 agrees at 7 bases. CDR3 coding DNA: TGCGCCAGCAGCTTGATGGTTACAGGGGCCGCGGACGAGCAGTACTTC. Protein: CASSLMVTGAADEQYF. Drawing the rest from reference TRBV5-1 and TRBJ2-7, the complete variable domain is KAGVTQTPRYLIKTRGQQVTLSCSPISGHRSVSWYQQTPGQGLQFLFEYFSETQRNKGNFPGRFSGRQFSNSRSEMNVSTLELGDSALYLCASSLMVTGAADEQYFGPGTRLTVT.